Included here is one TCR beta chain sequence, with context. This clone was observed a few times. Its antigen remains undetermined. Base qualities are missing; no much larger clone stands one base away. This sample is part of a study of blood T cell repertoires in COVID-19 (dated by TCRdb to about 2020). Looking at the study overall: ImmuneRACE Cohort 3 recovered participants were defined by two consecutive negative NP/OP PCR tests, healthcare professional clearance, or symptom resolution. The repertoires were made available in a free public database intended to serve as a resource for research on the immune response to SARS-CoV-2. The samples were drawn from the first 160 participants of the ongoing ImmuneRACE study and from about 1,200 subjects provided by 6 global collaborators. HLA class I and class II types, where available, came from metadata supplied by the sample provider rather than from assay-based typing. The material from the prospective study consisted of cDNA or gDNA derived from T cells, B-cell-depleted T cells, or PBMCs. A de-identified subject ID, COVID-19 status, age in years and sex were almost always included in the sample metadata. Subjects who had been exposed to COVID-19, were actively infected with it, or had recovered from it provided the deeply sampled blood TCRbeta repertoires that made up the dataset. The collaborator samples originated in the United States, Italy and Spain and spanned the acute and convalescent phases of COVID-19.

In the prospective study, participants were roughly 18 to 100 years old, resided in approximately 22 geographic areas of the United States, and were enrolled through a virtual design. In the prospective study, cohorts were assigned on the basis of participant-reported clinical history obtained from a screening survey and a study questionnaire. Each participant in the prospective study had whole blood, serum and a nasopharyngeal or oropharyngeal swab collected by mobile phlebotomists. Prospective study participants could optionally give additional blood draws and questionnaires over an approximately 2-month period. Before DNA extraction, blood samples from the prospective study were shipped at room temperature or frozen. The CDR3 sequence holds 16 residues, the cysteine and phenylalanine included. The only DNA kept is the CDR3, 48 bases in frame from the first base. The trim is 0 bases for V and 1 base for J, with a gap of 11 bases between the germline ends. The CDR1 and CDR2 encoded by the germline V gene (reference sequence) are WNHNN and SYGVQD.

Here is what the overall study found, with its caveats: How much clinical and demographic metadata was included differed by source and by participant, and the metadata was provided uncurated.

The immunoSEQ Assay, a bias-controlled multiplex PCR, was used to amplify TCRbeta CDR3 regions from genomic DNA. On the authors' methods: The number of nucleated cells in each sample was estimated by amplification of reference gene primers within the assay. To quantify the absolute abundance of each unique TCRbeta CDR3 rearrangement, sequence reads were collapsed and filtered. For each sample, productive Simpson clonality was calculated by taking the square root of Simpson's diversity index across productive rearrangements. What TCRdb holds here is the immuneACCESS table cut down to in-frame rearrangements. Part of the clones is not present; checked against another copy, under half of the missing clones reflect an unresolved V gene, and the others are unexplained. V, J and clone size were drawn from that table, and D and trimming were deduced from the DNA. Recorded for this sample are about 270,000 clones; more than 75% of them occurred a single time. Together, the top ten hold roughly 2% of the sample.

Input material: PBMCs or T cells enriched from blood (not recorded which). This receptor was taken from a woman in her sixties or seventies in a cohort exposed to, infected with or recovered from COVID-19 (not recorded which). The rearrangement combines TRBV10-1 with TRBJ2-3; too little of a D gene remains to name it. The CDR3 here reads CASSESTGSRTDTQYF. The DNA reads as follows: TGCGCCAGCAGTGAGTCAACCGGGTCTCGCACAGATACGCAGTATTTT.